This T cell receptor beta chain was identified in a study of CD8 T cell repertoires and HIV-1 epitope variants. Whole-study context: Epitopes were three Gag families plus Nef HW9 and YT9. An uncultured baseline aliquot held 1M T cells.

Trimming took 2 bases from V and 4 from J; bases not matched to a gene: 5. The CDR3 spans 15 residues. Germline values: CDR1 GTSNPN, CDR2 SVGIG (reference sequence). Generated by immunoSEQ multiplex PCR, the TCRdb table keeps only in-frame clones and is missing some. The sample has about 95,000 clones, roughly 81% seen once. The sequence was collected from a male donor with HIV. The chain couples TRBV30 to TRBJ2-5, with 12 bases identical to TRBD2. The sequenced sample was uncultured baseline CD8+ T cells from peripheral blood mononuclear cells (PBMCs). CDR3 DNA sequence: TGTGCCTGGAGTTCTAGCGGGGGGGCTTCAGAGACCCAGTACTTC. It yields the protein CAWSSSGGASETQYF.